Following are 18 T cell receptor beta chains from one sample sequenced in a study of CD8 T cells in ankylosing spondylitis. Whole-study results and caveats: For ankylosing spondylitis blood, a TCR beta motif of seven to nine highly homologous variants appeared characteristic.

TCRdb recomputed calls from the 5' RACE reads with MiXCR, one row per CDR3 protein. Among roughly 700,000 distinct CDR3 sequences listed, about 20% were seen once. These receptors lack a known antigen. The sequenced material came from blood, either unsorted or a sorted T cell fraction (not recorded which). The receptors were sampled from a male donor with ankylosing spondylitis.

This clonotype has more than one count but fewer than ten. The chain is built from TRBV5-1 and TRBJ2-1, with a possible D match to TRBD2 (6 bases). With 0 bases removed from V and 12 bases from J, the gap between germline ends came to 16 bases. This CDR3 is 14 amino acids long. Germline loops: CDR1 SGHRS, CDR2 YFSETQ. The CDR3 is CASSLGPDYRSQFF. Written as DNA, the CDR3 is TGCGCCAGCAGCTTGGGGCCGGACTATCGGTCGCAGTTCTTC.

This chain uses TRBV9 with TRBJ1-6; perhaps TRBD1 as D (5 bases). The CDR3 consists of 15 residues. V was trimmed by 0 bases and J by 14 bases, leaving 18 bases between them. The germline V gene has CDR1 SGDLS and CDR2 YYNGEE. This chain's CDR3 is CASSVEGSGVGSLHF. The DNA of the CDR3 is TGTGCCAGCAGCGTAGAAGGATCGGGGGTAGGTTCCCTCCACTTT.

This clonotype was seen only a few times. The V gene is TRBV12-3 or TRBV12-4, the J gene TRBJ1-5; D gene unclear. The CDR3 has 15 residues. The V and J ends lost 6 bases and 5 bases respectively, with 17 bases between them. CDR3: CASSPLYGSDQPQHF. DNA of the CDR3: TGTGCCAGCAGCCCCCTCTATGGCTCGGATCAGCCCCAGCATTTT.

The table lists this clonotype with a few counts. The chain has TRBV10-3 and TRBJ2-7; no clear D. This CDR3 comprises 14 residues. Germline loops: CDR1 ENHRY, CDR2 SYGVKD. V was shortened by 10 bases and J by 5 bases, with 21 bases between the two germline ends. Here the CDR3 reads CATSPGKSGDEQYF. The CDR3 DNA reads as TGTGCCACCTCGCCCGGCAAGTCAGGCGACGAGCAGTACTTC.

This clonotype was seen a handful of times. The chain carries TRBV5-1 and TRBJ1-2, with 7 bases lining up with TRBD1. CDR3 length: 14 residues. Germline CDR1 is SGHRS and CDR2 is YFSETQ. V dropped 4 bases and J dropped 7; count of bases not matched to a gene: 10. DNA of the CDR3: TGCGCCAGCAGCCTAGGGACAGAAGGTCGTGGCTACACCTTC. Residues: CASSLGTEGRGYTF.

Written as DNA, the CDR3 is TGTGCCAGCAGTAAATGGGGGGAAGGGGGAAAAGAGACCCAGTACTTC. Translating gives CASSKWGEGGKETQYF. The V gene is TRBV25-1, the J gene TRBJ2-5, with D possibly called TRBD1 or TRBD2 (6 bases each). V was shortened by 5 bases and J by 3 bases, with 19 bases between the two germline ends. The CDR3 has 16 residues. The germline V gene has CDR1 MGHDK and CDR2 SYGVNS.

The chain uses TRBV15 and TRBJ2-1; tentative D call: TRBD2 (6 bases). This CDR3 spans 16 amino acids. Germline loops: CDR1 LNHNV, CDR2 YYDKDF (reference sequence). The V end was cut by 0 bases, the J end by 8 bases, with 17 bases between. CDR3 sequence (DNA): TGTGCCACCAGCAGAGATAATAGGGGCTGGGGGGATGAGCAGTTCTTC. Its protein is CATSRDNRGWGDEQFF. The full variable domain, with the rest looked up from reference TRBV15 and TRBJ2-1, is DAMVIQNPRYQVTQFGKPVTLSCSQTLNHNVMYWYQQKSSQAPKLLFHYYDKDFNNEADTPDNFQSRRPNTSFCFLDIRSPGLGDTAMYLCATSRDNRGWGDEQFFGPGTRLTVL.

This clonotype occurred many times. The rearrangement links TRBV12-3 or TRBV12-4 to TRBJ1-3; D gene ambiguous. Trimming shortened V by 6 bases and J by 4 bases, and 10 bases separated the two germline ends. This CDR3 spans 13 amino acids. CDR3 nucleotides: TGTGCCAGCAGCATAATACGAGGAAACACCATATATTTT. It is translated as CASSIIRGNTIYF.

In DNA, the CDR3 is TGCAGTGCTAGAGATGGCAGGGGCAACACTGAAGCTTTCTTT. This codes for CSARDGRGNTEAFF. The chain couples TRBV20-1 to TRBJ1-1; a weak D match, TRBD1 (6 bases). Germline loops: CDR1 DFQATT, CDR2 SNEGSKA (reference sequence). Trimming left V 0 bases short and J 2 bases short, with 10 bases between. The CDR3 sequence is 14 residues long.

The V call is TRBV10-3, the J call TRBJ1-2, with 10 nucleotides matching TRBD1. This CDR3 region has 14 residues. Germline trimming cut 5 bases from V and 6 bases from J; bases unmatched to any gene: 6. CDR1 is ENHRY, CDR2 SYGVKD, per germline. The chain's CDR3 is CAISPGQGRNGYTF. The CDR3 DNA follows: TGTGCCATCAGTCCGGGACAGGGGCGGAATGGCTACACCTTC.

This clonotype was detected only a few times. V and J are TRBV4-1 and TRBJ2-3; D uncertain. Germline V CDR1 and CDR2: MGHRA, YSYEKL. V shed 0 bases and J shed 0 bases, with 25 bases lying between them. This CDR3 region has 21 residues. CDR3 bases: TGCGCCAGCAGCCAAGATCTAACGAAGATCCCCTTCCGTCCTAGCACAGATACGCAGTATTTT. Encoded protein: CASSQDLTKIPFRPSTDTQYF.

This clonotype was seen a few times. The genes are TRBV5-1 and TRBJ1-5; D gene ambiguous. Trimming cost V 0 bases and J 0 bases, with 7 bases left between them. Germline CDR1 and CDR2: SGHRS and YFSETQ. The CDR3 extends over 15 amino acids. As DNA, the CDR3 is TGCGCCAGCAGCTTGGGTTTGGATAGCAATCAGCCCCAGCATTTT. It codes for CASSLGLDSNQPQHF. Complete variable domain (other parts from reference TRBV5-1 and TRBJ1-5): KAGVTQTPRYLIKTRGQQVTLSCSPISGHRSVSWYQQTPGQGLQFLFEYFSETQRNKGNFPGRFSGRQFSNSRSEMNVSTLELGDSALYLCASSLGLDSNQPQHFGDGTRLSIL.

This clonotype has more than one count but fewer than ten. The rearrangement uses TRBV4-3 and TRBJ2-3; a possible D gene is TRBD2 (6 bases). Germline-derived CDR1 and CDR2 are LGHNA and YSLEER. CDR3 length: 17 amino acids. Trimming took 0 bases from V and 2 from J, leaving 15 bases between them. CDR3 sequence: CASSQEWRGFDTDTQYF. For the CDR3, the DNA is TGCGCCAGCAGCCAAGAATGGCGGGGTTTCGACACAGATACGCAGTATTTT.

This clonotype was recorded a few times. The J gene is TRBJ2-7, the V gene TRBV4-1; possibly TRBD1 for D (7 bases). The length of the CDR3 is 16 residues. V shed 0 bases and J shed 5 bases, with 17 bases lying between them. Germline loops: CDR1 MGHRA, CDR2 YSYEKL. The CDR3 is CASSQDSPPGGHEQYF. The CDR3 coding sequence is TGCGCCAGCAGCCAAGATTCCCCACCAGGGGGGCACGAGCAGTACTTC.

The chain has TRBV27 and TRBJ2-7; 9 bases agree with TRBD1. Looked up from germline, CDR1 is MNHEY and CDR2 is SMNVEV (reference sequence). The CDR3 covers 17 residues. V was clipped by 5 bases and J by 0 bases; unmatched bases: 11. DNA for the CDR3: TGTGCCAGCAGTACTAGACAGGGGGAGACTAGCTCCTACGAGCAGTACTTC. Encoded protein: CASSTRQGETSSYEQYF.

J is TRBJ1-1 and V is TRBV7-9; D is unresolved. Trimming removed 4 bases from V and 4 bases from J, with 7 bases in between. The CDR3 extends over 12 amino acids. Per the germline V gene, CDR1 is SEHNR and CDR2 is FQNEAQ (reference sequence). The CDR3 DNA follows: TGTGCCAGCAGCTCAGCGCTCACTGAAGCTTTCTTT. It is translated as CASSSALTEAFF.

In its sample, this clonotype was seen a few times. The chain recombines TRBV5-1 with TRBJ1-4, with D unclear. Germline V gives CDR1 SGHRS, CDR2 YFSETQ. V lost 1 base, J lost 7 bases, and 8 bases lay in between. This CDR3 spans 13 amino acids. CDR3 residues: CASSLYVGEKLFF. In DNA, the CDR3 is TGCGCCAGCAGCTTGTATGTGGGTGAAAAACTGTTTTTT.

There are a few counts of this clonotype. The CDR3 spells CASSPSGRELAEAFF. The CDR3 bases are TGTGCCAGCAGCCCCAGCGGGAGGGAACTTGCTGAAGCTTTCTTT. V is TRBV3-1 and J is TRBJ1-1; the D is unclear. V shed 4 bases and J shed 6 bases, with 18 bases lying between them. The CDR3 extends over 15 amino acids. Germline lookup yields CDR1 LGHDT and CDR2 YNNKEL (reference sequence).